Listed here is a single TCR beta chain. The data belong to a study of shared clonotypes between healthy human individuals. Sequencing used immunoSEQ multiplex PCR; TCRdb keeps in-frame clones, though not all of them. The sample contains approximately 500,000 clones, 90% to 97% of which appear only once. CDR3 length: 18 residues. Germline CDR1 reads SGHNT; CDR2 reads YENEEA. V lost 3 bases and J lost 1; bases outside the gene matches: 9. Sequences were obtained from naive CD4+ T cells sorted from blood. The subset: CD45RA+ positively selected. The chain joins TRBV11-3 to TRBJ2-6; TRBD1 matches 7 bases. This sequence originates from a woman younger than 45 in good health. CDR3 region: CASSFKGASGSGANVLTF. The CDR3 DNA reads TGTGCCAGCAGCTTTAAGGGGGCGAGTGGGTCTGGGGCCAACGTCCTGACTTTC.